The clone carrying this T cell receptor (beta chain) was counted ten times or more. The CDR3 spans 14 residues. Trimming shortened V by 1 base and J by 3 bases, and 10 bases separated the two germline ends. One entry per CDR3 protein results from TCRdb running MiXCR on the 5' RACE reads. The sample includes 15,000 to 20,000 distinct CDR3 sequences, about 15% seen only once; the top ten take around 24%. The sample is drawn from a study of HIV-infected patients and healthy controls. This sequence was found in a human donor in good health. The sequenced sample consisted of CD8+ T cells from blood. The chain recombines TRBV12-3 or TRBV12-4 with TRBJ2-7; weak D call: TRBD1 (5 bases). The CDR3 sequence: CASSLGTGFYEQYF. The CDR3, as DNA: TGTGCCAGCAGTTTAGGAACAGGATTCTACGAGCAGTACTTC.